One and the same sample provided the 16 T cell receptor beta chains below, sequenced in a study of blood T cell repertoires in COVID-19. Repertoires were generated with immunoSEQ multiplex PCR, while TCRdb's copy carries only in-frame clones and drops some. Among more than 250,000 clones listed, around 87% were seen once. The sequencing input was PBMCs or T cells enriched from blood (not recorded which). Receptors originate from a woman in her thirties who had recovered from COVID-19.

The chain combines TRBV28 with TRBJ1-6; D is unresolved. The CDR3 consists of 13 residues. Per germline, CDR1 MDHEN and CDR2 SYDVKM. The V end lost 6 bases, the J end lost 3 bases, and 6 bases lay between the germline ends. This CDR3 is CASSGIYNSPLHF. For the CDR3, the DNA is TGTGCCAGCAGCGGGATCTATAATTCACCCCTCCACTTT.

The chain employs TRBV7-9 and TRBJ1-1; no clear D. CDR1 is SEHNR and CDR2 is FQNEAQ in the germline V gene (reference sequence). Trimming left V 4 bases short and J 4 bases short, with 10 bases between. The CDR3 is made up of 13 amino acids. CDR3 in DNA: TGTGCCAGCAGCTCGAGGAGGAGCACTGAAGCTTTCTTT. Translated, it gives CASSSRRSTEAFF.

V is TRBV25-1 and J is TRBJ1-4; D perhaps matches TRBD1 (5 bases). The CDR3 covers 14 residues. Germline lookup yields CDR1 MGHDK and CDR2 SYGVNS. With 6 bases removed from V and 8 bases from J, the gap between germline ends came to 16 bases. The CDR3 protein is CASSYGGGSEKLFF. CDR3 DNA: TGTGCCAGCAGCTACGGGGGGGGGAGCGAAAAACTGTTTTTT.

CDR3 amino acids: CASSSPGTGQKTF. Here the CDR3 DNA reads TGTGCCAGCAGCTCACCCGGGACAGGCCAGAAGACCTTC. The chain recombines TRBV11-2 with TRBJ1-2, with 8 bases identical to TRBD1. The CDR3 contains 13 residues. The trim removed 4 bases at V and 14 bases at J, leaving 12 bases unmatched. Germline CDR1 is SGHAT and CDR2 is FQNNGV. The full variable domain, rest sourced from reference TRBV11-2 and TRBJ1-2, is EAGVAQSPRYKIIEKRQSVAFWCNPISGHATLYWYQQILGQGPKLLIQFQNNGVVDDSQLPKDRFSAERLKGVDSTLKIQPAKLEDSAVYLCASSSPGTGQKTFGSGTRLTVV.

The V call is TRBV11-3, the J call TRBJ1-1; 8 bases agree with TRBD1. The V and J ends lost 4 bases and 4 bases, in that order; junction bases with no gene match: 5. CDR3 size: 14 residues. The V gene's germline CDR1 is SGHNT and CDR2 YENEEA. The DNA for the CDR3 is TGTGCCAGCAGCTCCGAAACAGGGGGCACTGAAGCTTTCTTT. Translating it yields CASSSETGGTEAFF.

The chain uses TRBV12-3 or TRBV12-4 and TRBJ1-2; a possible D gene is TRBD1 (5 bases). The CDR3 totals 13 residues. V lost 5 bases and J 4 bases, leaving 11 bases between the germline ends. CDR3 in amino acids: CASSQQAPYGYTF. The CDR3 nucleotides are TGTGCCAGCAGTCAACAGGCCCCCTATGGCTACACCTTC.

The rearrangement links TRBV10-3 to TRBJ2-1; 8 bases are a match to TRBD2. With 6 bases clipped from V and 8 bases from J, the junction kept 6 bases outside the gene matches. The CDR3 extends over 13 amino acids. Looked up from germline, CDR1 is ENHRY and CDR2 is SYGVKD. Here the CDR3 DNA reads TGTGCCATCAGCGACCTGGGACTAGATGAGCAGTTCTTC. Its protein is CAISDLGLDEQFF.

This chain connects TRBV29-1 to TRBJ1-3; D is perhaps TRBD1 (6 bases). V lost 6 bases to trimming and J lost 2 bases, with 14 bases between them. CDR3 size: 14 residues. CDR1 is SQVTM and CDR2 is ANQGSEA in the germline V gene. The CDR3 protein is CSVGGRGPGNTIYF. In nucleotides, the CDR3 is TGCAGCGTCGGCGGCAGGGGACCTGGAAACACCATATATTTT.

This chain connects TRBV3-1 (or the pseudogene TRBV3-2) to TRBJ2-7; tentative D call: TRBD2 (6 bases). CDR3 length: 14 amino acids. V gave up 4 bases and J gave up 7 bases, with 17 bases separating them. CDR1 is LGHDT and CDR2 is YNNKEL in the germline V gene (reference sequence). The CDR3 region is CASSPIGGSTEQYF. CDR3 sequence (DNA): TGTGCCAGCAGCCCGATTGGGGGGTCTACGGAGCAGTACTTC.

This clone has a single count. This chain joins TRBV7-6 and TRBJ1-4, with 11 bases identical to TRBD1. Trimming cost V 4 bases and J 8 bases; bases outside gene matches: 9. Germline V gives CDR1 SGHVS, CDR2 FNYEAQ. CDR3 length: 16 amino acids. The CDR3 spells CASSSDRGLRGEKLFF. The CDR3 DNA sequence: TGTGCCAGCAGCTCGGACAGGGGGCTAAGGGGAGAAAAACTGTTTTTT.

V and J are TRBV2 and TRBJ1-1; TRBD1 aligns across 8 bases. V lost 2 bases, J lost 2 bases, and 10 bases stayed unmatched. The CDR3 totals 17 residues. Per germline, CDR1 SNHLY and CDR2 FYNNEI. The CDR3 region has the DNA TGTGCCAGCAGTGAAACAGGGGGTCCTGAGGGCAACACTGAAGCTTTCTTT. As protein: CASSETGGPEGNTEAFF.

DNA of the CDR3: TGTGCCAGCGCCATGGGCGCAGGTGGACAGCCCCAGCATTTT. It encodes CASAMGAGGQPQHF. J is TRBJ1-5 and V is TRBV2; D unresolved. The CDR3 is 14 residues long. From germline, CDR1 is SNHLY and CDR2 FYNNEI. Trimming removed 8 bases at V and 7 bases at J, with 18 bases between.

The V and J genes are TRBV3-1 (or the pseudogene TRBV3-2) and TRBJ1-1; D is ambiguous. The CDR3 runs to 12 residues. V was clipped by 4 bases and J by 8 bases, with 11 bases between them. CDR1 and CDR2 from the germline V gene are LGHDT and YNNKEL (reference sequence). The CDR3 is CASSPGVEEAFF. DNA of the CDR3: TGTGCCAGCAGCCCCGGGGTGGAGGAAGCTTTCTTT.

J is TRBJ2-1 and V is TRBV18; TRBD2 might be the D (5 bases). The V gene lost 6 bases and the J gene lost 9 bases, with 12 bases spanning the gap. Germline lookup yields CDR1 KGHSH and CDR2 LQKENI. This CDR3 region has 12 residues. The CDR3 sequence is CASSPREGEQFF. CDR3 in DNA: TGTGCCAGCTCCCCCCGAGAGGGTGAGCAGTTCTTC.

This clone has more than one count but fewer than ten. J is TRBJ2-1 and V is TRBV15; perhaps TRBD2 as D (6 bases). The CDR3 loop spans 13 amino acids. CDR1 and CDR2 (germline): LNHNV, YYDKDF (reference sequence). V was shortened by 3 bases and J by 10 bases, with 13 bases between the two germline ends. CDR3 DNA: TGTGCCACCAGCAGGCGGGACGGCCAAGAGCAGTTCTTC. Protein product: CATSRRDGQEQFF. The full variable domain, in which reference TRBV15 and TRBJ2-1 provide the parts outside the CDR3, is DAMVIQNPRYQVTQFGKPVTLSCSQTLNHNVMYWYQQKSSQAPKLLFHYYDKDFNNEADTPDNFQSRRPNTSFCFLDIRSPGLGDTAMYLCATSRRDGQEQFFGPGTRLTVL.

Comments on this clone: Germline and junction disagree at one end, which may indicate a read error. The chain uses TRBV9 and TRBJ2-3; D perhaps matches TRBD2 (6 bases). Germline CDR1 SGDLS, CDR2 YYNGEE. This CDR3 has 16 amino acids. The CDR3 spells CASSAVGGTSTDTRYF. The DNA for the CDR3 is TGTGCCAGCAGCGCCGTGGGGGGTACTAGCACAGATACGCGGTATTTT.